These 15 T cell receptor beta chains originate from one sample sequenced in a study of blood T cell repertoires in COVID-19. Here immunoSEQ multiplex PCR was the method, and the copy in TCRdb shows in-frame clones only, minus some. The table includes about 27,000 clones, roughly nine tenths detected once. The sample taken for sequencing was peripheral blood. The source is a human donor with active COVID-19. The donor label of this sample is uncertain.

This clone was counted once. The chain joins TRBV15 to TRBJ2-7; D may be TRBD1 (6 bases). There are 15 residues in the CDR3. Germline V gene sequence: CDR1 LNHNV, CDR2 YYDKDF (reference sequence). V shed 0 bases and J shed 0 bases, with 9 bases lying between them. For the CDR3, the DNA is TGTGCCACCAGCAGAGATCAGGGGAGCTCCTACGAGCAGTACTTC. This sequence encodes CATSRDQGSSYEQYF.

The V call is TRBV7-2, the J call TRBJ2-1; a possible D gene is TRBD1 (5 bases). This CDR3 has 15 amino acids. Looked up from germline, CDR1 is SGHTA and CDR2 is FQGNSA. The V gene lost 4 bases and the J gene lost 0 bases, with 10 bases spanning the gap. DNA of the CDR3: TGTGCCAGCAGCTCAAGGGGAAACTCCTACAATGAGCAGTTCTTC. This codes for CASSSRGNSYNEQFF.

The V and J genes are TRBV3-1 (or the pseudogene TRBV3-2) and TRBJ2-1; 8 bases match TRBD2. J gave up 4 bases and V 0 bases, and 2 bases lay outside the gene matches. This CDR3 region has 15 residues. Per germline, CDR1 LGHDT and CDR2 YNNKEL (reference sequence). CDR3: CASSQDPGGYNEQFF. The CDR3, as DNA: TGTGCCAGCAGCCAAGATCCGGGAGGGTACAATGAGCAGTTCTTC.

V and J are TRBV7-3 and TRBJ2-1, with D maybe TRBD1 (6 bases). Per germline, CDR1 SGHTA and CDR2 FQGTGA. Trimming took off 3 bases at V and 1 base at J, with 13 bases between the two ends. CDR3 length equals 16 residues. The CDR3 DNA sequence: TGTGCCAGCAGCTTTATCCGACAGGATTCCTACAATGAGCAGTTCTTC. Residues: CASSFIRQDSYNEQFF.

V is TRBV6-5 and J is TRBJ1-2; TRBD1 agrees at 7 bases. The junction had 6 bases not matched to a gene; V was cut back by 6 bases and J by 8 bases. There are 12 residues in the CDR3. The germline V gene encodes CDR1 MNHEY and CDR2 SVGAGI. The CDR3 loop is CASRITGEGYTF. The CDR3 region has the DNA TGTGCCAGCAGGATAACAGGGGAAGGCTACACCTTC.

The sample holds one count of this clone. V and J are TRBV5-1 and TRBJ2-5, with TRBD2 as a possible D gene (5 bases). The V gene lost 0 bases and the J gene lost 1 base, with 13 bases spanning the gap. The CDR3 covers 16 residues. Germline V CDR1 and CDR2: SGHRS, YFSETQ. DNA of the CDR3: TGCGCCAGCAGCTTGGGGGCTAGCCAATTCCAAGAGACCCAGTACTTC. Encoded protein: CASSLGASQFQETQYF.

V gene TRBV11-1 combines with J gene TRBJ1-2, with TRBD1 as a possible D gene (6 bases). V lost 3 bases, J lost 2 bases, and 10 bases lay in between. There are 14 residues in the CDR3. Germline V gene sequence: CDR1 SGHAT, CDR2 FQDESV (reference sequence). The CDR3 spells CASSFDRQNYGYTF. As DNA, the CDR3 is TGTGCCAGCAGCTTCGACAGGCAAAACTATGGCTACACCTTC.

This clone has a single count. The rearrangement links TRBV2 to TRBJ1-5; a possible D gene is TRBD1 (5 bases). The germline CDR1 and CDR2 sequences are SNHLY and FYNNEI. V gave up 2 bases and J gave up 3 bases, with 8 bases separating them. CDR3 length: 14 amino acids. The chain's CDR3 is CASSETGYNQPQHF. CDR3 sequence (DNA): TGTGCCAGCAGTGAAACAGGCTACAATCAGCCCCAGCATTTT.

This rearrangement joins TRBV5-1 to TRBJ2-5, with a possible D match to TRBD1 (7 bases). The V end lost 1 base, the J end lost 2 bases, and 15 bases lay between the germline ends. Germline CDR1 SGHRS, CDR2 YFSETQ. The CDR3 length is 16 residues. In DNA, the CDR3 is TGCGCCAGCAGCTTGCAGGGGGGACCCTCTCAAGAGACCCAGTACTTC. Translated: CASSLQGGPSQETQYF.

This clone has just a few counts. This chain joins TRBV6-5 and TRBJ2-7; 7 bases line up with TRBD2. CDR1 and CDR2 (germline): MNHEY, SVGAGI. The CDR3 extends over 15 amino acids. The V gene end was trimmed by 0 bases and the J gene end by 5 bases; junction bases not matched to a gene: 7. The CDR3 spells CASSYSAGTVDEQYF. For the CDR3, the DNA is TGTGCCAGCAGTTACTCAGCGGGAACTGTCGACGAGCAGTACTTC.

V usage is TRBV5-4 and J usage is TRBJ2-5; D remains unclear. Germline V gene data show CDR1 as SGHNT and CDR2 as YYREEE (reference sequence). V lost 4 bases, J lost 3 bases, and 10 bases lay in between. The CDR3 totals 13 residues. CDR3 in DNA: TGTGCCAGCAGCGGAGAGAACGAAGAGACCCAGTACTTC. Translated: CASSGENEETQYF.

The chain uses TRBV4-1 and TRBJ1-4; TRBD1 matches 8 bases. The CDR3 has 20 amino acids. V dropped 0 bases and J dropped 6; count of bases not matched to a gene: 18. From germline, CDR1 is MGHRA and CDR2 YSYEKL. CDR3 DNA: TGCGCCAGCAGCCAAGATGGGGGCAGGGGGCGGGTTACGAAGGATGAAAAACTGTTTTTT. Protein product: CASSQDGGRGRVTKDEKLFF.

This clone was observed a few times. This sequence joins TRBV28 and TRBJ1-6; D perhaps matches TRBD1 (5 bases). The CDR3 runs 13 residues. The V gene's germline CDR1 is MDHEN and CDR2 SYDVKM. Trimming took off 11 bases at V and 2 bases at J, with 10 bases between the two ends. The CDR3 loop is CASTGAYNSPLHF. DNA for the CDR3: TGTGCCTCGACGGGGGCCTATAATTCACCCCTCCACTTT.

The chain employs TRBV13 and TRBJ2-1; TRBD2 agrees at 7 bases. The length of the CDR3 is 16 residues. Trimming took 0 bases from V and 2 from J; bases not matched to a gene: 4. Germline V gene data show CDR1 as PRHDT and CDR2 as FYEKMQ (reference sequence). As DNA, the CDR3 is TGTGCCAGCAGCTTAGGCTCCGGACTAGCCTACAATGAGCAGTTCTTC. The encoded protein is CASSLGSGLAYNEQFF.

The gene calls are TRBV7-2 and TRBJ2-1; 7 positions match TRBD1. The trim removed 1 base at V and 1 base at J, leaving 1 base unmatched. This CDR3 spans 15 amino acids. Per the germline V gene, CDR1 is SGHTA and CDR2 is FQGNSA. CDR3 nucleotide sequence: TGTGCCAGCAGCTTAGTACAGGGGTCCTACAATGAGCAGTTCTTC. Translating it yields CASSLVQGSYNEQFF.